In this sample, the clone carrying this TCR beta chain turned up many times. The antigen remains unidentified. Germline CDR1 MNHEY, CDR2 SVGAGI. The CDR3 spans 15 residues. V lost 0 bases to trimming and J lost 0 bases, with 9 bases between them. Then a second PCR, running about 7 to 11 cycles, was carried out with a sample-barcoded 5' primer and a J-beta primer mix. All cDNA molecules were each tagged by a template-switch adaptor with 12 random nucleotides. At least 2.5 million CDR3-containing paired-end reads were obtained per sample. TCRdb independently ran MiXCR on the 5' RACE reads; one entry per CDR3 protein. Found here are 630,000 or so distinct CDR3 sequences, about 34% of them singletons; the top ten hold 15%. This record belongs to a study of blood T cells in healthy people across ages. Study-wide points: Any changes in expanded clonotypes were possibly confounded, as donor CMV status remained unknown.

This chain connects TRBV6-5 to TRBJ2-7, with D hard to call. This receptor was identified in an elderly woman in good health. The sample comprised blood. CDR3 protein: CASSYSGRSSYEQYF. The CDR3 DNA reads TGTGCCAGCAGTTACTCTGGTCGGAGCTCCTACGAGCAGTACTTC.